This TCR beta chain was captured by sequencing in a study of OX40 agonist ivuxolimab in advanced cancers. Study-wide background: Three individuals attained partial responses, comprising one hepatocellular carcinoma case and two cutaneous melanoma cases.

Assay: immunoSEQ multiplex PCR; the TCRdb copy retains only in-frame clones and omits some. The table lists 53,000 or so clones, approximately 88% of them singletons. CDR3 size: 13 residues. Germline CDR1 and CDR2: MGHDK and SYGVNS. Trimming cost V 3 bases and J 14 bases, with 14 bases left between them. J is TRBJ1-6 and V is TRBV25-1; TRBD1 might be the D (5 bases). The sequencing here drew on CD4+ or CD8+ T cells sorted from blood, taken in a trial of the OX40 agonist ivuxolimab. This clonotype originated in an adult with an advanced solid tumor such as melanoma, head and neck, liver or kidney cancer. DNA of the CDR3: TGTGCCAGCAGTGAGTTTCAGGGTTATGCCCTCCACTTT. Its translation is CASSEFQGYALHF.